This T cell receptor beta chain originates from a study of shared T cell receptors in the human thymus. Repertoires were generated with immunoSEQ multiplex PCR, while TCRdb's copy carries only in-frame clones and drops some. Of about 540,000 clones in the sample, roughly 74% were seen once. The data were also submitted as part of a second study, on human thymus T cells. That work adds: Healthy Finnish infants undergoing corrective surgery for congenital heart defects were used as donors. Obtained as resections during corrective heart surgery, the thymus tissue was then studied. Within thymic and blood repertoires, V and J gene usage appeared to be biased. In unrelated individuals, thymic repertoires overlapped highly, according to related research.

The sequenced sample was thymocytes. This TCR came from a boy younger than two with a congenital heart defect.

The CDR3 coding sequence is TGTGCCAGTAGTACCCCTGGTAGCGGGAGTGAGACCCAGTACTTC. This codes for CASSTPGSGSETQYF. The rearrangement links TRBV19 to TRBJ2-5, with TRBD2 identical over 9 bases. Germline assignment: CDR1 LNHDA and CDR2 SQIVND (reference sequence). With V trimmed by 4 bases and J by 5 bases, 8 bases remained unmatched. The CDR3 covers 15 residues.